This TCR beta chain came from a study of PD-L1 blockade in urothelial cancer. Overall study context: Of prior chemotherapy regimens, patients had received between 0 and 3. T cells numbered a median of about 150,000 in the blood samples.

The CDR3 has 15 amino acids. Per the germline V gene, CDR1 is SGHNT and CDR2 is YYREEE (reference sequence). The trim removed 4 bases at V and 5 bases at J, leaving 7 bases unmatched. The time point: peripheral blood 6 weeks after treatment start. Peripheral blood mononuclear cells were collected from every patient before and during treatment, yielding between 1 and 8 samples per patient. Spike-ins of synthetic TCR analog templates went into each PCR. Sequencing used immunoSEQ multiplex PCR; TCRdb keeps in-frame clones, though not all of them. The table lists roughly 29,000 clones, roughly 84% of them singletons, with almost 3% in the top ten. This clone has more than one count but fewer than ten.

The V call is TRBV5-4, the J call TRBJ2-2, with 8 bases matching TRBD1. Sequenced material: PBMCs, taken around atezolizumab (anti-PD-L1) treatment. This clonotype was sampled from an older man with urothelial cancer. CDR3 DNA sequence: TGTGCCAGCAGCCGAGACAGGGGTCCGACCGGGGAGCTGTTTTTT. This sequence encodes CASSRDRGPTGELFF.